This T cell receptor beta chain was sequenced during a study of cytomegalovirus exposure and HLA in healthy donors. Study at large: The approximately 610 first-cohort repertoires shared a platform with the approximately 120 validation repertoires, as reported in a later analysis.

Study results and caveats: The study listed some 160 cytomegalovirus-associated TCR beta chains.

Remarks on this clone: The antigen is unknown.

The assay was immunoSEQ multiplex PCR, and TCRdb's table has in-frame clones only and misses some. The table has under 150,000 clones, 88% seen once. V dropped 8 bases and J dropped 5 bases, with 15 bases sitting between them. The CDR3 has 14 amino acids. Germline CDR1 and CDR2: SNHLY and FYNNEI. This rearrangement joins TRBV2 to TRBJ2-2, with TRBD1 as a possible D gene (5 bases). The receptor was derived from a woman younger than 35 in good health and CMV-seropositive. The specimen was PBMCs. CDR3 protein: CASLWGRGTGELFF. In DNA form, the CDR3 reads TGTGCCAGCCTGTGGGGCCGTGGGACCGGGGAGCTGTTTTTT.